Each of the 6 T cell receptor beta chains below was sequenced from the same sample in a study of T cells after yellow fever vaccination (dated by TCRdb to between 2019 and 2020). The library was generated by 5' RACE. Data came from an Illumina NovaSeq 6000. TCRdb's own reprocessing of the public reads used fastp at Q25 and MiXCR and kept productive beta chains. Entries are consolidated by CDR3 protein sequence, retaining the most common genes and DNA. The sample contains about 300,000 distinct CDR3 sequences, 7.5% to 9.5% of them found a single time. Of the sample, 3% to 3.5% is held by the ten largest clones. The treatment or condition label, read with the paper, signifies: live attenuated yellow fever vaccine strain. The sequences come from CD4+ T cells sorted from PBMCs, collected 5 days after the yellow fever booster vaccination. The receptor source for this set is a young man who received the YFV17D yellow fever vaccine.

This chain uses TRBV6-1 with TRBJ2-7, with D perhaps TRBD2 (6 bases). The V gene's germline CDR1 is MNHNS and CDR2 SASEGT. V was clipped by 4 bases and J by 12 bases, with 16 bases between them. This CDR3 has 12 residues. The CDR3 here is CASSGLLAEVYF. The DNA of the CDR3 is TGTGCCAGCAGTGGATTACTAGCCGAGGTGTACTTC.

This clonotype was seen at least ten times. The chain is built from TRBV5-1 and TRBJ2-3; TRBD2 matches 8 bases. V dropped 2 bases and J dropped 3; count of bases not matched to a gene: 11. The CDR3 length is 17 residues. Germline CDR1 and CDR2: SGHRS and YFSETQ. The CDR3 sequence is CASSFSYAGGNTDTQYF. The CDR3 DNA reads TGCGCCAGCAGCTTCTCCTATGCGGGGGGAAATACAGATACGCAGTATTTT. Supplemented by reference TRBV5-1 and TRBJ2-3, the full variable domain reads KAGVTQTPRYLIKTRGQQVTLSCSPISGHRSVSWYQQTPGQGLQFLFEYFSETQRNKGNFPGRFSGRQFSNSRSEMNVSTLELGDSALYLCASSFSYAGGNTDTQYFGPGTRLTVL.

The V and J genes are TRBV4-1 and TRBJ2-3; 11 nucleotides align to TRBD2. The V segment lost 4 bases and the J segment 6 bases; nucleotides outside the gene matches: 3. The CDR3 spans 14 residues. Per the germline V gene, CDR1 is MGHRA and CDR2 is YSYEKL. CDR3 protein: CASSRLAGLDTQYF. The DNA for the CDR3 is TGCGCCAGCAGCCGACTAGCGGGGTTGGATACGCAGTATTTT.

The chain combines TRBV4-2 with TRBJ2-1; 7 bases are shared with TRBD2. From germline, CDR1 is LGHNA and CDR2 YNFKEQ. The V gene end was trimmed by 4 bases and the J gene end by 2 bases; junction bases not matched to a gene: 17. This CDR3 spans 19 amino acids. CDR3 residues: CASSLTGGSGAKAYNEQFF. CDR3 coding DNA: TGTGCCAGCAGCCTCACGGGAGGTAGCGGCGCTAAGGCCTACAATGAGCAGTTCTTC.

This clonotype was found a few times. The chain carries TRBV7-3 and TRBJ1-1; 8 bases agree with TRBD1. CDR3 length: 17 amino acids. Germline V gene lookup returns CDR1 SGHTA and CDR2 FQGTGA. V lost 1 base to trimming and J lost 0 bases; unmatched junction nucleotides: 7. The chain's CDR3 is CASSLSPRTGMNTEAFF. For the CDR3, the DNA is TGTGCCAGCAGCTTAAGTCCCCGGACAGGGATGAACACTGAAGCTTTCTTT.

The rearrangement links TRBV15 to TRBJ1-5, with D hard to call. V was pared by 2 bases and J by 4 bases, with 9 bases between. From germline, CDR1 is LNHNV and CDR2 YYDKDF (reference sequence). The CDR3 is 14 amino acids. CDR3 sequence (DNA): TGTGCCACCAGCAGATGGGGAGGAAATCAGCCCCAGCATTTT. It yields the protein CATSRWGGNQPQHF.